This TCR beta chain was obtained from a study of cytomegalovirus exposure and HLA in healthy donors. Study findings and constraints: The study had only CMV serostatus as immune exposure information. Some V segments, TRBV6-2 and TRBV6-3 among them, were indistinguishable and were therefore excluded.

The PCR was carried out with 60 Vbeta primers and 13 Jbeta primers. As processed by the authors: Later reanalysis found 70 million to 95 million unique TCR beta chains, around 11 million of them shared. The protocol was immunoSEQ multiplex PCR, while the TCRdb copy is restricted to in-frame clones and leaves out a portion. V, J and clone size are those of that table, while D and trimming were read from the DNA. There are 190,000 or so clones in the sample; 75% to 90% occur only once, and 0.6% to 0.7% lies in the top ten. The length of the CDR3 is 15 residues. From germline, CDR1 is GTSNPN and CDR2 SVGIG (reference sequence). V dropped 4 bases and J dropped 3; count of bases not matched to a gene: 9. This clone was seen once. Antigen specificity is unknown.

The V gene is TRBV30, the J gene TRBJ2-1; 7 bases are a match to TRBD1. Sequenced: PBMCs. The receptor was isolated from a boy aged 5-17 years in good health and CMV-seronegative. The CDR3 loop reads CAWIPSQGIYNEQFF. The DNA for the CDR3 is TGTGCCTGGATCCCTTCACAGGGGATCTACAATGAGCAGTTCTTC.